The rows below give T cell receptor beta chains drawn from one sample of a study of T cell responses to AZD1222 COVID-19 vaccine. The protocol was immunoSEQ multiplex PCR, while the TCRdb copy is restricted to in-frame clones and leaves out a portion. The sample holds some 150,000 clones, approximately 88% seen once. The sequencing used peripheral blood, collected on day 0 of AZD1222 vaccination. The receptors stem from an adult in good health. Both conserved end residues are part of each CDR3. D genes are given only for firm matches. Rows may omit the clone size; those that give it use once, few, many or a size class.

v_call	j_call	d_call	clone_size	cdr3_nt	cdr3_aa
TRBV6-5	TRBJ1-1	NA	NA	TGTGCCAGCAGATCCGTGGGGACTGAAGCTTTCTTT	CASRSVGTEAFF
TRBV28	TRBJ1-2	NA	NA	TGTGCCAGCACCATCTTTAGGGGGGCTCGGGGCTACACCTTC	CASTIFRGARGYTF
TRBV10-3	TRBJ2-2	NA	once	TGTGCCATCAGGGGAGGACAAAACACCGGGGAGCTGTTTTTT	CAIRGGQNTGELFF
TRBV5-1	TRBJ1-1	NA	NA	TGCGCCAGCAGCTTGCTACTGGACACTGAAGCTTTCTTT	CASSLLLDTEAFF
TRBV6-2/TRBV6-3	TRBJ1-1	NA	NA	TGTGCCAGCAGTTACGGGGGGCGGACTGAAGCTTTCTTT	CASSYGGRTEAFF
TRBV6-2/TRBV6-3	TRBJ2-2	TRBD1	NA	TGTGCCAGCAGTTCCCAGGGGGCTGGGACCGGGGAGCTGTTTTTT	CASSSQGAGTGELFF
TRBV9	TRBJ2-3	NA	NA	TGTGCCAGCACCGCAGGGAGCGGGCTTAGCACAGATACGCAGTATTTT	CASTAGSGLSTDTQYF
TRBV6-5	TRBJ1-1	NA	NA	TGTGCCAGCAGTACATTCTTGGGGGCGGAAGCTTTCTTT	CASSTFLGAEAFF
TRBV10-1	TRBJ1-5	NA	NA	TGCGCCAGCAGTGAGTCGCTGAATCAGCCCCAGCATTTT	CASSESLNQPQHF
TRBV5-6	TRBJ1-1	NA	NA	TGTGCCAGCAGCTTAGGCAGGCAGAAGGGGGCTTTCTTT	CASSLGRQKGAFF
TRBV27	TRBJ1-2	NA	NA	TGTGCCAGCAGTTTTGGGATACGGGGTGGCTACACCTTC	CASSFGIRGGYTF
TRBV5-1	TRBJ2-5	NA	NA	TGCGCCAGCAGGGGTGGTGGCAGGGGAGGAGAGCCCCAGTACTTC	CASRGGGRGGEPQYF
TRBV28	TRBJ1-1	TRBD1	NA	TGTGCCAGCAGTTCAGACAGGGTAATGAACACTGAAGCTTTCTTT	CASSSDRVMNTEAFF
TRBV27	TRBJ1-1	NA	NA	TGTGCCAGCAGTTTATCCCGGGACACCCGGAGCACTGAAGCTTTCTTT	CASSLSRDTRSTEAFF
TRBV27	TRBJ2-1	TRBD1	NA	TGTGCCAGCAGTTTAAGAGGACAGGGATCTCACAATGAGCAGTTCTTC	CASSLRGQGSHNEQFF
TRBV10-3	TRBJ2-2	NA	NA	TGTGCCATCAGAACAAACACCGGGGAGCTGTTTTTT	CAIRTNTGELFF
TRBV19	TRBJ1-1	NA	NA	TGTGCCAGTAGTTTTTCGGGAGCGGGGGAGGCGGAAGCTTTCTTT	CASSFSGAGEAEAFF
TRBV6-4	TRBJ1-2	NA	NA	TGTGCCAGCAGGGCCATCCCGAACTATGGCTACACCTTC	CASRAIPNYGYTF
TRBV18	TRBJ2-3	NA	NA	TGTGCCAGCTCCCCGGGGGGCAGAATGATAACAGATACGCAGTATTTT	CASSPGGRMITDTQYF
TRBV5-1	TRBJ2-3	NA	NA	TGCGCCAGCAGCTTGGACCGGTTCACAGATACGCAGTATTTT	CASSLDRFTDTQYF
TRBV27	TRBJ2-5	TRBD2	NA	TGTGCCAGCAGTTTCCTTGCGGGGGAGTTTGTAGAGACCCAGTACTTC	CASSFLAGEFVETQYF
TRBV6-4	TRBJ2-7	TRBD1	NA	TGTGCCAGCAGTGATTGGACAGGTTGGAAAACCCATTATTGGCAGTACTTC	CASSDWTGWKTHYWQYF
TRBV28	TRBJ1-5	TRBD1	NA	TGTGCCAGCAGTGGTTCGAGGGGGCTGGGTAGCAATCAGCCCCAGCATTTT	CASSGSRGLGSNQPQHF
TRBV29-1	TRBJ2-3	TRBD1	NA	TGCAGCGTTGTAAACAGGGGAATGTCAGATACGCAGTATTTT	CSVVNRGMSDTQYF
TRBV24-1	TRBJ2-3	NA	NA	TGTGCCACCAGTGACCGAGAACAGGTCACAGATACGCAGTATTTT	CATSDREQVTDTQYF
TRBV6-1	TRBJ1-5	NA	NA	TGTGCCAGCAGTGAGTGGGGCGGGAATAGCAATCAGCCCCAGCATTTT	CASSEWGGNSNQPQHF
TRBV5-1	TRBJ2-7	TRBD1	once	TGCGCCAGCAGCTTGGCCCAGGGGGCCACCTACGAGCAGTACTTC	CASSLAQGATYEQYF
TRBV18	TRBJ1-3	NA	few	TGTGCCAGCTCACAAAACACCATATATTTT	CASSQNTIYF
TRBV11-2	TRBJ2-3	NA	NA	TGTGCCAGCAGCTTATTCGGCGATACGCAGTATTTT	CASSLFGDTQYF
TRBV11-2	TRBJ2-3	NA	NA	TGTGCCAGTCGGGACTTCTCACCCGGATCAGATACGCAGTATTTT	CASRDFSPGSDTQYF
TRBV7-9	TRBJ1-1	NA	NA	TGTGCCAGCAGCTTAACAACGGCGAACACTGAAGCTTTCTTT	CASSLTTANTEAFF
TRBV27	TRBJ1-4	TRBD1	NA	TGTGCCAGCAGTCCAGGGGGCGTAACTAATGAAAAACTGTTTTTT	CASSPGGVTNEKLFF
TRBV5-4	TRBJ1-2	TRBD1	NA	TGTGCCAGCAGCTTGGCTAGGGGGCCGGATGGCTACACCTTC	CASSLARGPDGYTF
TRBV11-2	TRBJ1-3	NA	NA	TGTGCCAGCAGCTTTTGGGGAAACACCATATATTTT	CASSFWGNTIYF
TRBV19	TRBJ2-1	NA	NA	TGTGCCTGTAGACAGAACGATGAGCAGTTCTTC	CACRQNDEQFF
TRBV7-2	TRBJ2-3	TRBD1	NA	TGTGCCAGCAGCCGTGATCAGGGGGCAGATACGCAGTATTTT	CASSRDQGADTQYF
TRBV5-1	TRBJ2-1	NA	NA	TGCGCCAGCAGCCCCCCAGGGCACAATGAGCAGTTCTTC	CASSPPGHNEQFF
TRBV9	TRBJ2-1	TRBD1	NA	TGTGCCAGCAGCGTAGGGCAGGGGGCGGGAGAGCAGTTCTTC	CASSVGQGAGEQFF
TRBV28	TRBJ1-1	NA	NA	TGTGCCAGCAGTGTCACGAACACTGAAGCTTTCTTT	CASSVTNTEAFF
TRBV6-1	TRBJ1-2	NA	NA	TGTGCCAGCAGTGAAGCGTGGACAGCCCCGACTAACTATGGCTACACCTTC	CASSEAWTAPTNYGYTF
TRBV3-1/TRBV3-2	TRBJ1-2	NA	once	TGTGCCAGCAGCCAAGATGGGATGAGGGTGTATGGCTACACCTTC	CASSQDGMRVYGYTF
TRBV20-1	TRBJ1-4	NA	NA	TGCAGTGCTAGTTTCCCCTCGAATGAAAAACTGTTTTTT	CSASFPSNEKLFF
TRBV28	TRBJ2-3	TRBD2	NA	TGTGCCAGCAGTTTATTTTCGGCTAGCGGGACCACAGATACGCAGTATTTT	CASSLFSASGTTDTQYF
TRBV27	TRBJ1-2	TRBD1	NA	TGTGCCAGCAGGGGACAGGGGAAGGGGACGTGGGGCTACACCTTC	CASRGQGKGTWGYTF
TRBV2	TRBJ1-4	NA	NA	TGTGCCAGCAATTGGGGGGCTGGTAATGAAAAACTGTTTTTT	CASNWGAGNEKLFF